A selection of T cell receptor beta chains follows, all from one sample in a study of blood T cell repertoires in COVID-19. Using immunoSEQ multiplex PCR, the repertoire was profiled, and TCRdb retains in-frame clones only, with some absent. The profile covers roughly 150,000 clones, with less than 80% appearing a single time and around 17% taken by the ten largest. Sequenced sample: PBMCs or T cells enriched from blood (not recorded which). Every receptor here comes from a woman in her seventies in a cohort exposed to, infected with or recovered from COVID-19 (not recorded which). CDR3s include the opening cysteine and the closing phenylalanine or tryptophan. D genes are given only for firm matches. Size tells how often a clone was seen (once, few, many) or the class of an expanded clone, and some rows leave it out.

v_call	d_call	j_call	clone_size	cdr3_aa	cdr3_nt
TRBV1	-	TRBJ1-4	-	CTSSQDQERGQINEKLFF	TGCACCAGCAGCCAAGATCAGGAGAGGGGACAGATTAATGAAAAACTGTTTTTT
TRBV7-2	-	TRBJ2-3	-	CASSLSRGSATDTQYF	TGTGCCAGCAGCTTATCAAGGGGATCCGCCACAGATACGCAGTATTTT
TRBV5-1	TRBD2	TRBJ2-7	-	CASSLGLAGSYEQYF	TGCGCCAGCAGCTTGGGACTAGCGGGGTCCTACGAGCAGTACTTC
TRBV28	-	TRBJ2-5	-	CASNGRGTETQYF	TGTGCCAGCAACGGACGGGGGACGGAGACCCAGTACTTC
TRBV4-1	-	TRBJ2-5	-	CASSLIGGGGKETQYF	TGCGCCAGCAGCCTGATTGGAGGGGGGGGGAAGGAGACCCAGTACTTC
TRBV5-1	TRBD1	TRBJ1-5	-	CASSPLRQGVNSNQPQHF	TGCGCCAGCAGCCCCCTAAGACAGGGAGTCAATAGCAATCAGCCCCAGCATTTT
TRBV28	TRBD2	TRBJ2-1	-	CASSQRGEQAYNEQFF	TGTGCCAGCAGCCAACGGGGGGAGCAGGCATACAATGAGCAGTTCTTC
TRBV28	-	TRBJ2-6	-	CASSSLRSGANVLTF	TGTGCCAGCAGTTCCCTGCGCTCTGGGGCCAACGTCCTGACTTTC
TRBV7-2	-	TRBJ2-5	-	CASSSEETQYF	TGTGCCAGCAGCTCCGAAGAGACCCAGTACTTC
TRBV19	TRBD2	TRBJ2-1	-	CASSIYGTSGMGDNEQFF	TGTGCCAGTAGTATATACGGGACTAGCGGGATGGGGGACAATGAGCAGTTCTTC
TRBV4-1	TRBD1	TRBJ1-1	-	CASSRRQGRYTEAFF	TGCGCCAGCAGCCGGCGACAGGGGAGGTACACTGAAGCTTTCTTT
TRBV6-6	TRBD1	TRBJ1-4	-	CASSYGGTVNEKLFF	TGTGCCAGCAGTTACGGTGGGACAGTTAATGAAAAACTGTTTTTT
TRBV18	TRBD1	TRBJ2-5	-	CASSGTGGAETQYF	TGTGCCAGCTCCGGGACAGGGGGCGCGGAGACCCAGTACTTC
TRBV6-5	TRBD1	TRBJ2-7	-	CASNLMGQGRYEQYF	TGTGCCAGCAACCTTATGGGACAGGGTCGATACGAGCAGTACTTC
TRBV2	TRBD1	TRBJ1-6	-	CASSWTGWNSPLHF	TGTGCCAGCAGTTGGACAGGGTGGAATTCACCCCTCCACTTT
TRBV18	TRBD1	TRBJ1-1	-	CASSPQGARTEAFF	TGTGCCAGCTCACCGCAGGGGGCCCGGACTGAAGCTTTCTTT
TRBV7-8	-	TRBJ2-3	-	CASSDKTRTDTQYF	TGTGCCAGCAGCGACAAGACTAGAACAGATACGCAGTATTTT
TRBV6-6	TRBD1	TRBJ1-4	-	CASSRTKSDRGPTTNEKLFF	TGTGCCAGCAGCCGAACAAAATCGGACAGGGGCCCTACAACTAATGAAAAACTGTTTTTT
TRBV28	-	TRBJ2-3	once	CASRRAATDTQYF	TGTGCCAGCAGGCGGGCGGCCACAGATACGCAGTATTTT
TRBV5-1	-	TRBJ2-3	few	CASSPDNTDTQYF	TGCGCCAGCAGCCCCGACAACACAGATACGCAGTATTTT
TRBV7-2	TRBD2	TRBJ2-7	-	CASSPRAGDLTEQYF	TGTGCCAGCAGCCCGAGAGCGGGAGACCTCACCGAGCAGTACTTC
TRBV7-2	-	TRBJ1-6	-	CASSLIQGPANSPLHF	TGTGCCAGCAGCTTAATACAGGGACCCGCTAATTCACCCCTCCACTTT
TRBV5-1	-	TRBJ1-2	-	CASSLVPGRVYGYTF	TGCGCCAGCAGCTTGGTTCCCGGCAGGGTCTATGGCTACACCTTC
TRBV10-3	TRBD1	TRBJ2-2	-	CAISGDGTDTGELFF	TGTGCCATCAGTGGAGACGGGACAGACACCGGGGAGCTGTTTTTT
TRBV6-2/TRBV6-3	TRBD2	TRBJ2-7	-	CASSPMRASGTYEQYF	TGTGCCAGCAGCCCCATGCGGGCTAGCGGCACCTACGAGCAGTACTTC
TRBV5-1	TRBD2	TRBJ2-1	-	CASSLLPSGMNEQFF	TGCGCCAGCAGCTTGCTACCTAGCGGGATGAACGAGCAGTTCTTC
TRBV6-2/TRBV6-3	-	TRBJ2-7	-	CASSQLLENYEQYF	TGTGCCAGCAGTCAACTGCTAGAGAACTACGAGCAGTACTTC
TRBV7-2	-	TRBJ2-3	-	CASSLEWAILADTQYF	TGTGCCAGCAGCTTAGAGTGGGCAATTTTGGCGGATACGCAGTATTTT
TRBV5-1	-	TRBJ2-1	few	CASSLPRQTYNEQFF	TGCGCCAGCAGCTTGCCGAGACAGACCTACAATGAGCAGTTCTTC
TRBV9	-	TRBJ2-2	-	CASGTTGNTGELFF	TGTGCCAGCGGCACCACGGGGAACACCGGGGAGCTGTTTTTT
TRBV5-6	-	TRBJ2-3	-	CASSRYIALTSKNTDTQYF	TGTGCCAGCAGCCGATATATTGCCCTAACTAGCAAGAACACAGATACGCAGTATTTT
TRBV28	-	TRBJ1-5	-	CASKGLQDNQPQHF	TGTGCCAGCAAGGGGCTACAGGACAATCAGCCCCAGCATTTT
TRBV30	-	TRBJ2-1	-	CAWMASGNEQFF	TGTGCCTGGATGGCCAGCGGGAATGAGCAGTTCTTC
TRBV28	TRBD1	TRBJ2-2	-	CASSQDRGGDYAGELFF	TGTGCCAGCAGTCAGGACAGGGGAGGTGATTATGCCGGGGAGCTGTTTTTT
TRBV13	TRBD1	TRBJ1-1	few	CASSRQGINTEAFF	TGTGCCAGCAGCCGACAGGGTATAAACACTGAAGCTTTCTTT
TRBV19	-	TRBJ2-7	-	CASSKPYEQYF	TGTGCCAGTAGTAAGCCCTACGAGCAGTACTTC
TRBV2	-	TRBJ1-1	-	CASSEARGTFTEAFF	TGTGCCAGCAGTGAAGCTCGGGGAACCTTCACTGAAGCTTTCTTT
TRBV11-2	-	TRBJ2-2	-	CASSPRLLGELFF	TGTGCCAGCAGCCCCAGACTGCTCGGGGAGCTGTTTTTT